Each of the 23 T cell receptor beta chains below was sequenced from the same sample in a study of beta chain features in type 1 diabetes. Broader study findings: All four CD4+ subsets from Type 1 diabetes patients carried moderately but significantly shorter TCRB CDR3s.

These receptors have no known antigen. The investigators reverse transcribed all of the isolated RNA, so they sequenced expressed TCRB transcripts. The protocol was immunoSEQ multiplex PCR, while the TCRdb copy is restricted to in-frame clones and leaves out a portion. The sample has 250,000 to 300,000 clones, about 24% seen once. The sample consisted of naive CD4+ T cells from blood. The receptors come from a woman under 40 with type 1 diabetes.

This clone was observed a handful of times. The V call is TRBV5-1, the J call TRBJ2-2; 7 bases line up with TRBD1. With V trimmed by 5 bases and J by 5 bases, 6 bases remained unmatched. CDR3 length: 14 amino acids. The germline V gene encodes CDR1 SGHRS and CDR2 YFSETQ. CDR3 sequence reads: CASSSGTETGELFF. DNA of the CDR3: TGCGCCAGCAGTTCCGGGACAGAAACCGGGGAGCTGTTTTTT.

The chain has TRBV7-9 and TRBJ2-2, with a possible D match to TRBD1 (6 bases). Trimming cost V 5 bases and J 6 bases, with 16 bases left between them. CDR3 length: 15 amino acids. Germline V lookup: CDR1 SEHNR, CDR2 FQNEAQ (reference sequence). CDR3 in amino acids: CASSERQVGAGELFF. The CDR3 DNA reads TGTGCCAGCAGCGAGCGACAGGTTGGGGCCGGGGAGCTGTTTTTT.

V and J are TRBV30 and TRBJ2-4; D remains unclear. The germline V gene encodes CDR1 GTSNPN and CDR2 SVGIG (reference sequence). This CDR3 region has 12 residues. Trimming took off 0 bases at V and 9 bases at J, with 9 bases between the two ends. The CDR3 loop reads CAWSVRQSIQYF. The CDR3 nucleotides read TGTGCCTGGAGTGTACGTCAGTCCATTCAGTACTTC.

The V and J genes are TRBV5-4 and TRBJ2-1; TRBD2 matches 7 bases. CDR1 and CDR2 (germline): SGHNT, YYREEE (reference sequence). V lost 0 bases to trimming and J lost 9 bases; unmatched junction nucleotides: 12. The CDR3 consists of 16 residues. Written as DNA, the CDR3 is TGTGCCAGCAGCTTGGATCCTAGCGGTATCACCACTGAGCAGTTCTTC. Its protein product is CASSLDPSGITTEQFF.

The chain couples TRBV9 to TRBJ1-5; D is possibly TRBD1 (6 bases). CDR3 length: 14 amino acids. The V end was cut by 4 bases, the J end by 5 bases, with 13 bases between. Germline CDR1 reads SGDLS; CDR2 reads YYNGEE. The CDR3 spells CASSSGHGYQPQHF. The CDR3 DNA reads TGTGCCAGCAGCTCGGGACATGGCTATCAGCCCCAGCATTTT.

The V call is TRBV5-1, the J call TRBJ2-1, with D possibly TRBD1 on 6 matching bases. Deletions cut 0 bases from V and 8 bases from J, with 12 bases between. The germline gives CDR1 SGHRS, CDR2 YFSETQ. This CDR3 spans 14 amino acids. The CDR3: CASSLVQGSDEQFF. The CDR3 DNA reads TGCGCCAGCAGCTTGGTACAGGGAAGCGATGAGCAGTTCTTC.

The sample holds a few counts of this clone. The J gene is TRBJ1-3, the V gene TRBV9, with D unresolved. V was clipped by 2 bases and J by 1 base, with 7 bases between them. Germline V gene sequence: CDR1 SGDLS, CDR2 YYNGEE. The CDR3 sequence is 14 residues long. CDR3 in amino acids: CASSVYLSGNTIYF. CDR3 nucleotides: TGTGCCAGCAGCGTTTACTTATCTGGAAACACCATATATTTT.

There are a few counts of this clone. The V and J genes are TRBV29-1 and TRBJ1-1, with unresolved D. This CDR3 spans 13 amino acids. Per the germline V gene, CDR1 is SQVTM and CDR2 is ANQGSEA. Between the trimmed V and J ends, which lost 1 base and 0 bases, there was a span of 6 bases. The CDR3, as DNA: TGCAGCGTTGAAGGGCGGCTGAACACTGAAGCTTTCTTT. Translated, it gives CSVEGRLNTEAFF. The complete variable domain, with remaining parts taken from reference TRBV29-1 and TRBJ1-1, reads SAVISQKPSRDICQRGTSLTIQCQVDSQVTMMFWYRQQPGQSLTLIATANQGSEATYESGFVIDKFPISRPNLTFSTLTVSNMSPEDSSIYLCSVEGRLNTEAFFGQGTRLTVV.

This clone appeared a few times. The J gene is TRBJ2-7, the V gene TRBV30; D possibly corresponds to TRBD1 (6 bases). Germline assignment: CDR1 GTSNPN and CDR2 SVGIG (reference sequence). Trimming pared 4 bases from V and 1 base from J, leaving 14 bases between. There are 14 residues in the CDR3. The CDR3 here is CAWNPDRFSYEQYF. The CDR3 DNA reads TGTGCCTGGAACCCAGACAGGTTTTCCTACGAGCAGTACTTC.

This clone was seen a few times. The rearrangement joins TRBV28 to TRBJ2-7; no firm D call. The germline CDR1 and CDR2 sequences are MDHEN and SYDVKM. CDR3 length equals 13 residues. Trimming took 5 bases from V and 3 from J, leaving 11 bases between them. CDR3 sequence (DNA): TGTGCCAGCAGTCCAGGCGACGGCTACGAGCAGTACTTC. Translating it yields CASSPGDGYEQYF.

This chain links TRBV15 with TRBJ2-1, with 9 bases lining up with TRBD2. This CDR3 is 12 amino acids long. J was trimmed by 7 bases and V by 9 bases; bases with no gene match: 4. Germline values: CDR1 LNHNV, CDR2 YYDKDF (reference sequence). The CDR3 coding sequence is TGTGCCACTAGCGGGAGTTTAAATGAGCAGTTCTTC. Its translation: CATSGSLNEQFF.

This chain uses TRBV5-4 with TRBJ2-5; perhaps TRBD1 as D (5 bases). The germline gives CDR1 SGHNT, CDR2 YYREEE (reference sequence). The CDR3 length is 16 residues. The V gene lost 5 bases and the J gene lost 1 base, with 18 bases spanning the gap. CDR3 sequence: CASSPGANAFQETQYF. CDR3 bases: TGTGCCAGCAGTCCTGGGGCGAACGCCTTCCAAGAGACCCAGTACTTC.

This clone was seen only a few times. The chain has TRBV30 and TRBJ2-5; a weak D match, TRBD1 (5 bases). Between the trimmed V and J ends, which lost 0 bases and 2 bases, there was a span of 7 bases. There are 13 residues in the CDR3. CDR1 is GTSNPN and CDR2 is SVGIG in the germline V gene (reference sequence). In DNA, the CDR3 is TGTGCCTGGAGTGTACAGGAGCAAGAGACCCAGTACTTC. This codes for CAWSVQEQETQYF.

This clone has more than one count but fewer than ten. The genes are TRBV19 and TRBJ2-1; 7 bases line up with TRBD2. Germline trimming cut 3 bases from V and 6 bases from J; bases unmatched to any gene: 8. In germline, CDR1 is LNHDA, CDR2 SQIVND (reference sequence). CDR3 size: 15 residues. The CDR3 loop is CASSMVRLAPNEQFF. CDR3 in DNA: TGTGCCAGTAGTATGGTGAGACTAGCCCCCAATGAGCAGTTCTTC.

This clone was counted between two and nine times. This chain joins TRBV30 and TRBJ2-3, with D perhaps matching TRBD1 (5 bases). CDR3 length equals 13 residues. V was trimmed by 3 bases and J by 3 bases, leaving 10 bases between them. Germline V CDR1 and CDR2: GTSNPN, SVGIG (reference sequence). The CDR3 spells CAWSHSGTDTQYF. CDR3 sequence (DNA): TGTGCCTGGAGCCATTCAGGGACAGATACGCAGTATTTT.

This clone was counted between two and nine times. The chain recombines TRBV7-9 with TRBJ2-7; TRBD2 matches 8 bases. This CDR3 comprises 13 residues. Per the germline V gene, CDR1 is SEHNR and CDR2 is FQNEAQ (reference sequence). The V segment lost 2 bases and the J segment 7 bases; nucleotides outside the gene matches: 4. In DNA, the CDR3 is TGTGCCAGCAGCTTAAGCGGGAGCGATGAGCAGTACTTC. Amino acid sequence: CASSLSGSDEQYF.

CDR3 protein: CASSLVHAADTQYF. The CDR3 bases are TGTGCCAGCAGCTTAGTACACGCGGCAGATACGCAGTATTTT. The chain is built from TRBV7-9 and TRBJ2-3; no reliable D call. Trimming took off 1 base at V and 4 bases at J, with 9 bases between the two ends. Germline CDR1 and CDR2: SEHNR and FQNEAQ (reference sequence). CDR3 length equals 14 residues.

The chain couples TRBV7-9 to TRBJ1-2; TRBD1 matches 8 bases. Unmatched junction bases numbered 7, after V lost 4 bases and J lost 6 bases. Germline lookup yields CDR1 SEHNR and CDR2 FQNEAQ (reference sequence). The CDR3 has 14 amino acids. CDR3 nucleotide sequence: TGTGCCAGCAGCTCGCTCAGGGGGCACCATGGCTACACCTTC. This translates into CASSSLRGHHGYTF.

The V gene is TRBV5-1, the J gene TRBJ2-1; 9 positions match TRBD2. The length of the CDR3 is 18 residues. Germline CDR1 is SGHRS and CDR2 is YFSETQ. V lost 1 base to trimming and J lost 6 bases; unmatched junction nucleotides: 14. The CDR3 sequence is CASSLNSGSHRGVNEQFF. For the CDR3, the DNA is TGCGCCAGCAGCTTGAATAGCGGGAGCCATCGGGGGGTCAATGAGCAGTTCTTC.

This clone was recorded a few times. The chain joins TRBV9 to TRBJ2-5, with 12 bases matching TRBD1. The junction had 5 bases not matched to a gene; V was cut back by 0 bases and J by 5 bases. The CDR3 runs 16 residues. CDR1 and CDR2 (germline): SGDLS, YYNGEE. CDR3 region: CASSVGPGTGGETQYF. The CDR3 region has the DNA TGTGCCAGCAGCGTAGGCCCTGGGACAGGGGGCGAGACCCAGTACTTC. Together with reference TRBV9 and TRBJ2-5, the CDR3 gives the full variable domain: DSGVTQTPKHLITATGQRVTLRCSPRSGDLSVYWYQQSLDQGLQFLIQYYNGEERAKGNILERFSAQQFPDLHSELNLSSLELGDSALYFCASSVGPGTGGETQYFGPGTRLLVL.

The chain uses TRBV6-5 and TRBJ2-1; no clear D gene. The V gene's germline CDR1 is MNHEY and CDR2 SVGAGI. CDR3 length: 13 amino acids. Between the trimmed V and J ends, which lost 8 bases and 4 bases, there was a span of 12 bases. CDR3 sequence reads: CASGGEEYNEQFF. CDR3 nucleotide sequence: TGTGCCAGCGGCGGAGAGGAATACAATGAGCAGTTCTTC.

The rearrangement uses TRBV5-1 and TRBJ2-7; a weak D match, TRBD1 (6 bases). The V end lost 2 bases, the J end lost 5 bases, and 20 bases lay between the germline ends. The germline V gene has CDR1 SGHRS and CDR2 YFSETQ. The CDR3 is 16 amino acids. CDR3 nucleotides: TGCGCCAGCAGCTTAATGGACCCCAGGGGCCCCCACGAGCAGTACTTC. This translates into CASSLMDPRGPHEQYF.

The genes are TRBV20-1 and TRBJ2-5; D remains ambiguous. With 7 bases removed from V and 5 bases from J, the gap between germline ends came to 8 bases. Germline-derived CDR1 and CDR2 are DFQATT and SNEGSKA (reference sequence). The CDR3 has 10 residues. The CDR3 here is CSVSEETQYF. DNA for the CDR3: TGCAGTGTGTCGGAGGAGACCCAGTACTTC.